This TCR beta chain is from a study of PD-L1 blockade in urothelial cancer. Background on the study: The patients first took atezolizumab in the mid-2010s, receiving 1,200 mg intravenously every 3 weeks.

Using immunoSEQ multiplex PCR, the repertoire was profiled, and TCRdb retains in-frame clones only, with some absent. The data contain about 82,000 clones, roughly 90% of them singletons. Source: PBMCs, taken around atezolizumab (anti-PD-L1) treatment. The clonotype comes from a man between 60 and 70 years old with urothelial cancer.

As DNA, the CDR3 is TGTGCCAGCAGCCGCGAGCCCTATAGCGGGGGGCAAGAGACCCAGTACTTC. It yields the protein CASSREPYSGGQETQYF. This rearrangement joins TRBV4-2 to TRBJ2-5; 10 bases line up with TRBD2. Trimming removed 4 bases from V and 2 bases from J; junction bases left unmatched: 10. The length of the CDR3 is 17 residues. CDR1 is LGHNA and CDR2 is YNFKEQ in the germline V gene.